This T cell receptor beta chain was captured in a study of identifying expanded T cells in peripheral blood. Data came from immunoSEQ multiplex PCR; TCRdb stores just in-frame clones and leaves some out. The sample lists about 100,000 clones; approximately 86% were seen once. Notes on the study in general: Across healthy donors, higher total template counts meant significantly greater approximately 2-week count variance. Technical replicates showed about 1.1 changed clones; about two weeks about 16; four weeks 19.

In the case of this clone: Its antigen remains unidentified.

This CDR3 spans 14 amino acids. Germline V gives CDR1 SGHDN, CDR2 FVKESK. Losses at the gene ends were 8 bases for V and 7 bases for J; bases not matched to a gene: 12. Collection occurred without any documented infections or immune events in donors. The chain couples TRBV14 to TRBJ2-3, with 7 bases matching TRBD1. The specimen was blood. The TCR comes from a person aged 18-70 years in good health. The CDR3 is CASGKTGQINTQYF. The CDR3 bases are TGTGCCAGCGGCAAAACGGGACAGATAAATACGCAGTATTTT. Based on the CDR3 plus reference TRBV14 and TRBJ2-3, the full variable domain is EAGVTQFPSHSVIEKGQTVTLRCDPISGHDNLYWYRRVMGKEIKFLLHFVKESKQDESGMPNNRFLAERTGGTYSTLKVQPAELEDSGVYFCASGKTGQINTQYFGPGTRLTVL.